Detailed here is one TCR beta chain. This clone turned up a few times. Its antigen target is currently unknown. Base-call qualities are not available, and no considerably larger clone is one nucleotide away. The data were obtained in a study of blood T cell repertoires in COVID-19 (dated by TCRdb to 2020 to 2022). The study in broad terms: The collaborator samples originated in the United States, Italy and Spain and spanned the acute and convalescent phases of COVID-19. The material from the prospective study consisted of cDNA or gDNA derived from T cells, B-cell-depleted T cells, or PBMCs. Subjects who had been exposed to COVID-19, were actively infected with it, or had recovered from it provided the deeply sampled blood TCRbeta repertoires that made up the dataset. The repertoires were released in a freely available public database meant as a resource for research on the immune response to SARS-CoV-2. Samples were obtained from the ongoing ImmuneRACE study (first 160 participants) and from 1,200 or so subjects provided by 6 global collaborators. Nearly every sample came with metadata listing a de-identified subject ID, COVID-19 status, age in years and sex. Where HLA class I and class II types were available, the types were taken from metadata supplied by the sample provider, not from assay-based typing. General conclusions and limits of the study: How much clinical and demographic metadata was included differed by source and by participant, and the metadata was provided uncurated.

The CDR3 measures 14 amino acids from cysteine to phenylalanine. Only the CDR3 DNA is retained, 42 bases long and in frame from the first base. V has 2 bases trimmed and J has 7 bases trimmed; junction bases matching no gene number 7. Based on the germline V gene, the CDR1 and CDR2 sequences are ENHRY and SYGVKD. The immunoSEQ Assay, a bias-controlled multiplex PCR, was used to amplify TCRbeta CDR3 regions from genomic DNA. Concerning the study's data processing: Nucleated cell counts per sample were estimated from amplification of reference gene primers within the assay. To quantify the absolute abundance of each unique TCRbeta CDR3 rearrangement, sequence reads were collapsed and filtered. For each sample, productive Simpson clonality was calculated by taking the square root of Simpson's diversity index across productive rearrangements. Imported from immuneACCESS, the table was reduced by TCRdb to in-frame sequences with V and J called. These copies leave out some clones; in studies compared against another copy, an unresolved V gene accounts for under half, and the cause of the remainder is not known. V and J calls and clone size are as listed in that table; D and trimming were resolved from the DNA. In this sample the table shows around 200,000 clones, 70% to 90% of which occur a single time. The ten largest make up around 9.9% of the sample.

Collaborating institutions collected whole blood in K2EDTA tubes following their own protocols. For TCRbeta analysis, collaborators shipped samples in one of three forms: frozen whole blood, isolated PBMCs, or DNA extracted from either of those sample types. The receptor was isolated from a human donor with active or convalescent COVID-19. The donor label of this sample is uncertain. The V and J genes are TRBV10-3 and TRBJ1-2, with 7 junctional bases fitting TRBD1. Sequencing used peripheral blood. The nucleotides are TGTGCCATCAGTGAGGCCCGGGACAGCCGTGGCTACACCTTC. Translated, this gives CAISEARDSRGYTF.